This T cell receptor (beta chain) was retrieved from a study of blood T cell repertoires in COVID-19. Study overall: Samples representing acute and convalescent COVID-19 were sourced from the United States, Italy and Spain.

TCRdb's table, derived via immunoSEQ multiplex PCR, lists solely in-frame clones and lacks some. The sample lists 90,000 to 100,000 clones, roughly 80% seen once, with approximately 6.5% in the top ten. There are 15 residues in the CDR3. V dropped 1 base and J dropped 4 bases, with 11 bases sitting between them. Germline V gene lookup returns CDR1 LGHDT and CDR2 YNNKEL (reference sequence). This sequence was found in a man aged 55 to 70 with acute or convalescent COVID-19. The sequenced sample was peripheral blood. The chain combines TRBV3-1 (or the pseudogene TRBV3-2) with TRBJ1-5; tentatively, D is TRBD1 (6 bases). The CDR3 DNA is TGTGCCAGCAGCCAAGGTCCACAGGGTAATCAGCCCCAGCATTTT. Residues: CASSQGPQGNQPQHF.